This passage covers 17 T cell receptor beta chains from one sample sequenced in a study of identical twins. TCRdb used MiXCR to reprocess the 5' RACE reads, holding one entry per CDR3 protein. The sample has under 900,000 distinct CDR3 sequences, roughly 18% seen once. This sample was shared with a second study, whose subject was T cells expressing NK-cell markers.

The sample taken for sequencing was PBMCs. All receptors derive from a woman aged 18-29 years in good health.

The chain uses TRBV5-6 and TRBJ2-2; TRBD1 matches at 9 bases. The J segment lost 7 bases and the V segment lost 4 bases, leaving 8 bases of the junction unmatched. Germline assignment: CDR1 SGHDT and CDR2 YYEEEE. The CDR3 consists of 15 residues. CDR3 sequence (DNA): TGTGCCAGCAGCCTCTCCGGGACAGGGCTCGGGGAGCTGTTTTTT. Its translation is CASSLSGTGLGELFF.

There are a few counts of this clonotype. CDR3 amino acids: CASSYSPANTEAFF. In DNA form, the CDR3 reads TGTGCCAGCAGTTACTCGCCGGCGAACACTGAAGCTTTCTTT. The chain recombines TRBV6-5 with TRBJ1-1; D not certain. V dropped 0 bases and J dropped 1 base, with 6 bases sitting between them. The CDR3 loop spans 14 amino acids. Germline CDR1 MNHEY, CDR2 SVGAGI.

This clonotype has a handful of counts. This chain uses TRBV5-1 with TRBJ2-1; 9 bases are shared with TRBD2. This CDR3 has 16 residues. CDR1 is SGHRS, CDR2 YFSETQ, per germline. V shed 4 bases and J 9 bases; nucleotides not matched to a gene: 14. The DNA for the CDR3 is TGCGCCAGCAGCGATCCGGGACTAGCCACTCTGGGTGAGCAGTTCTTC. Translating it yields CASSDPGLATLGEQFF.

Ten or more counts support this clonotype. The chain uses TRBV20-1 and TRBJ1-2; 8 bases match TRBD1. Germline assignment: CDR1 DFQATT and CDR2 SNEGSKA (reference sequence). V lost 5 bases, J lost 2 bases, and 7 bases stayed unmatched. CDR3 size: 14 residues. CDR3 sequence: CSALPQGANYGYTF. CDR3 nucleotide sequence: TGCAGTGCTCTCCCCCAGGGGGCAAACTATGGCTACACCTTC.

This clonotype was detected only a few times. The CDR3 DNA is TGTGCCAGCAGCTTCGGACTAGCGGGAGAGCAGTTCTTC. Its translation: CASSFGLAGEQFF. V and J are TRBV7-2 and TRBJ2-1; 12 positions match TRBD2. Germline V lookup: CDR1 SGHTA, CDR2 FQGNSA. Unmatched junction bases numbered 1, after V lost 3 bases and J lost 10 bases. This CDR3 contains 13 residues.

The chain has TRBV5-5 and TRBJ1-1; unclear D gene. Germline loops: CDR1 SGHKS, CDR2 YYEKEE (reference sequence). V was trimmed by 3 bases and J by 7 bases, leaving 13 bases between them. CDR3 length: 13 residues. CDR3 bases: TGTGCCAGCAGCTCCCCTAACGAGGTTGAAGCTTTCTTT. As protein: CASSSPNEVEAFF.

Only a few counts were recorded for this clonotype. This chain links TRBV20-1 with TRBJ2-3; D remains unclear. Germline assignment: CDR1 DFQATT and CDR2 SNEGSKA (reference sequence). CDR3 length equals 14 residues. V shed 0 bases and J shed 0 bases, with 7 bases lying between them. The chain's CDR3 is CSARDKASTDTQYF. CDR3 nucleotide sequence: TGCAGTGCTAGAGATAAGGCGAGCACAGATACGCAGTATTTT.

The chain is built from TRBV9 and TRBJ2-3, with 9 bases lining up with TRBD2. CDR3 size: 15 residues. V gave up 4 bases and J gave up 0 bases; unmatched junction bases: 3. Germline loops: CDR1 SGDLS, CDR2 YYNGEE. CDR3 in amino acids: CASSIGTSSTDTQYF. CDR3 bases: TGTGCCAGCAGCATCGGGACTAGCAGCACAGATACGCAGTATTTT.

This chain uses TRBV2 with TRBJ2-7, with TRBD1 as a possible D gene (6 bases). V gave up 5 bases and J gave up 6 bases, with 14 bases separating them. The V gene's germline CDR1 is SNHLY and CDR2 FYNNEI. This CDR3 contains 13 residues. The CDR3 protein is CASSPQTGAEQYF. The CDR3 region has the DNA TGTGCCAGCAGTCCACAGACAGGAGCCGAGCAGTACTTC. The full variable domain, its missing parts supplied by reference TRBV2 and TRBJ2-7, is EPEVTQTPSHQVTQMGQEVILRCVPISNHLYFYWYRQILGQKVEFLVSFYNNEISEKSEIFDDQFSVERPDGSNFTLKIRSTKLEDSAMYFCASSPQTGAEQYFGPGTRLTVT.

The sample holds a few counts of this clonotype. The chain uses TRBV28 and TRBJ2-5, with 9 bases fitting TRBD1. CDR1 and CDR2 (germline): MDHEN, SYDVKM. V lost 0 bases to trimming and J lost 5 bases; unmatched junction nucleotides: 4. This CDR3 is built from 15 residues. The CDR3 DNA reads TGTGCCAGCAGTTTATGGACAGGGGGAGGGGAGACCCAGTACTTC. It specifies CASSLWTGGGETQYF.

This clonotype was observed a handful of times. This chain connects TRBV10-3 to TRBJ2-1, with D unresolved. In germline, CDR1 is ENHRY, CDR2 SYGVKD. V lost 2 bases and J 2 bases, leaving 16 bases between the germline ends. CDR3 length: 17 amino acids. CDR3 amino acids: CAISEIPTLGAYNEQFF. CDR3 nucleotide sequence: TGTGCCATCAGTGAGATCCCCACTCTAGGCGCCTACAATGAGCAGTTCTTC.

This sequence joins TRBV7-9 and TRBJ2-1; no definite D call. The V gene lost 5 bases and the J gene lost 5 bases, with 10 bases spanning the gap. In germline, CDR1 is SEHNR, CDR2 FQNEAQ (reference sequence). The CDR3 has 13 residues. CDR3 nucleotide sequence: TGTGCCAGCAGCCCGTCTCTGGACAATGAGCAGTTCTTC. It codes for CASSPSLDNEQFF.

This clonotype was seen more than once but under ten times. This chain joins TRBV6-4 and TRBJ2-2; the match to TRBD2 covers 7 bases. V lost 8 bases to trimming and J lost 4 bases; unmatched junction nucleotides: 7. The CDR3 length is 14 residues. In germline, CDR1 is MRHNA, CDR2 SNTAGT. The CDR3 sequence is CASGPGGGTGELFF. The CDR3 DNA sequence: TGTGCCAGCGGCCCGGGAGGCGGCACCGGGGAGCTGTTTTTT.

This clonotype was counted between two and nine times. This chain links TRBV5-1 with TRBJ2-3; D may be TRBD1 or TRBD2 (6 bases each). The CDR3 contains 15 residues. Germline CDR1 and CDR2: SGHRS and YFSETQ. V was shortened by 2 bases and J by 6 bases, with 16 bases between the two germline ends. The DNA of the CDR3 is TGCGCCAGCAGCTTCAGAGGGGGACTTAAGGATACGCAGTATTTT. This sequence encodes CASSFRGGLKDTQYF.

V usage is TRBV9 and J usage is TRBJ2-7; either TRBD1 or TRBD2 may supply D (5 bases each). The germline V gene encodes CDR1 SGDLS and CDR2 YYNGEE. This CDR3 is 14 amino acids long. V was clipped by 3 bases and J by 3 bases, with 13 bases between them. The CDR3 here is CASSAGSGGYEQYF. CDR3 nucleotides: TGTGCCAGCAGCGCGGGGTCTGGGGGCTACGAGCAGTACTTC.

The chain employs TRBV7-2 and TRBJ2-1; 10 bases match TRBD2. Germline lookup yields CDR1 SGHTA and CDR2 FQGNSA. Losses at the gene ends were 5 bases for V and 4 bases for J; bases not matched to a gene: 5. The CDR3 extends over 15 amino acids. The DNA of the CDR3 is TGTGCCAGCAGCCTTAGCGGGGGGTGGTACAATGAGCAGTTCTTC. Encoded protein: CASSLSGGWYNEQFF.

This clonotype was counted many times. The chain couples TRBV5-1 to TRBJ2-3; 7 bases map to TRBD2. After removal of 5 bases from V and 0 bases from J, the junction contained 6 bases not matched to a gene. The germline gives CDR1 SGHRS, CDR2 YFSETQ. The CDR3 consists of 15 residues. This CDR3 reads CASRDGGGSTDTQYF. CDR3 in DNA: TGCGCCAGCAGGGATGGCGGGGGTAGCACAGATACGCAGTATTTT.